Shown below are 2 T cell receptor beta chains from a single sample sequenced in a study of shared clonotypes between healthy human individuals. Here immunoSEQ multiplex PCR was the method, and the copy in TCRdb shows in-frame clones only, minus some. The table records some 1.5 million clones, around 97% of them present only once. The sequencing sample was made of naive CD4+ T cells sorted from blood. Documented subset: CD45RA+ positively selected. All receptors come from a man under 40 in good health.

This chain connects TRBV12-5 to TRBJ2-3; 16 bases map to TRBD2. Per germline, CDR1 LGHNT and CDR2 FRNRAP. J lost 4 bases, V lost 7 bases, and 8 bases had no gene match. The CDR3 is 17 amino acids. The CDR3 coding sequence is TGTGCTAGTGCTCGGGGACTAGCGGGAGGGCCCGCAGATACGCAGTATTTT. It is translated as CASARGLAGGPADTQYF.

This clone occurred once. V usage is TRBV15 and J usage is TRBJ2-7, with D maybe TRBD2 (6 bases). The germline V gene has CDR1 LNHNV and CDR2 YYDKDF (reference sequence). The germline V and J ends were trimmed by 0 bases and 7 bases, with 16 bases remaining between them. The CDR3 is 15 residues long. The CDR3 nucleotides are TGTGCCACCAGCAGAGATGCAACGGGAGTGGGGGAGCAGTACTTC. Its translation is CATSRDATGVGEQYF. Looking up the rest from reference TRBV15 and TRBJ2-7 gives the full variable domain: DAMVIQNPRYQVTQFGKPVTLSCSQTLNHNVMYWYQQKSSQAPKLLFHYYDKDFNNEADTPDNFQSRRPNTSFCFLDIRSPGLGDTAMYLCATSRDATGVGEQYFGPGTRLTVT.